Listed below are T cell receptor beta chains from one sample, sequenced in a study of CD8+ T cells in alopecia areata. Here immunoSEQ multiplex PCR was the method, and the copy in TCRdb shows in-frame clones only, minus some. Of about 150,000 clones listed, about 60% are singletons. The sample consisted of CD4+ T cells sorted from blood, taken at week 0. The origin of the receptors is a human donor with alopecia areata. Both conserved end residues are part of each CDR3. The order of the fields is V gene, D gene, J gene, clone size, CDR3 DNA, CDR3 protein. D genes are given only for firm matches. Rows may omit the clone size; those that give it use once, few, many or a size class.

TRBV7-9	TRBD1	TRBJ2-3	-	TGTGCCAGCAGCACCGGACAGGGTCTAGCGGATACGCAGTATTTT	CASSTGQGLADTQYF
TRBV30	-	TRBJ1-2	-	TGTGCCTGGAGTGTAGGGCAGGGCGGGGCGGCCTTC	CAWSVGQGGAAF
TRBV10-3	-	TRBJ2-2	-	TGTGCCATCAGTAAGGCAGGCGGTCCCGGGGAGCTGTTTTTT	CAISKAGGPGELFF
TRBV10-3	-	TRBJ2-1	-	TGTGCCATCAGTGAGGCCAATGAGCAGTTCTTC	CAISEANEQFF
TRBV30	TRBD1	TRBJ1-6	-	TGTGCCTGGAGTAGGGACAGAAATTCACCCCTCCACTTT	CAWSRDRNSPLHF
TRBV5-1	-	TRBJ1-1	-	TGCGCCAGCAGGGCAGGGGAGAGAACTGAAGCTTTCTTT	CASRAGERTEAFF
TRBV29-1	TRBD2	TRBJ2-1	-	TGCAGCGTTGGACTCTCTAGCGGGGGGTACAATGAGCAGTTCTTC	CSVGLSSGGYNEQFF
TRBV10-3	-	TRBJ2-3	-	TGTGCCATCAGCCCCCCAGGCAGCACAGATACGCAGTATTTT	CAISPPGSTDTQYF
TRBV27	-	TRBJ1-2	-	TGTGCCAGCAGTCAAGGGAACTATGGCTACACCTTC	CASSQGNYGYTF
TRBV6-4	TRBD1	TRBJ1-1	-	TGTGCCAGCAGTAGACAGGGGGACGTCACTGAAGCTTTCTTT	CASSRQGDVTEAFF
TRBV5-1	-	TRBJ1-2	-	TGCGCCAGCAGCCTAGGACAGAACAACTATGGCTACACCTTC	CASSLGQNNYGYTF
TRBV29-1	TRBD1	TRBJ1-2	few	TGCAGCGTTGAAGATCCGCCGGACAGGGGGCTAGCCACTAAAGTTAACTATGGCTACACCTTC	CSVEDPPDRGLATKVNYGYTF
TRBV30	-	TRBJ1-6	-	TGTGCCGCCGGGGAAGGAGTAAAGAATTCACCCCTCCACTTT	CAAGEGVKNSPLHF
TRBV10-3	-	TRBJ1-1	-	TGTGCCATCAGTGAACCGGGGACTGAAGCTTTCTTT	CAISEPGTEAFF
TRBV6-5	-	TRBJ2-7	-	TGTGCCAGCAGGTTCGGGGGCGCTTACGAGCAGTACTTC	CASRFGGAYEQYF
TRBV7-9	-	TRBJ2-7	few	TGTGCCAGCAGCTTAGGTACTGATCTGGCTAACGAGCAGTACTTC	CASSLGTDLANEQYF
TRBV10-3	-	TRBJ1-2	few	TGTGCCATCAGTGCCGAGGACTATGGCTACACCTTC	CAISAEDYGYTF
TRBV7-9	-	TRBJ1-2	-	TGTGCCAGCAGCTTAGCTGCCAGTGAGGCCTATGGCTACACCTTC	CASSLAASEAYGYTF
TRBV2	TRBD1	TRBJ1-6	-	TGTGCCAGCAGACCCAGGACAGGGGGCTCTAATTCACCCCTCCACTTT	CASRPRTGGSNSPLHF
TRBV5-6	-	TRBJ1-2	-	TGTGCCAGCAGCGAAGAAGACAGGCCCTATGGCTACACCTTC	CASSEEDRPYGYTF
TRBV15	-	TRBJ2-3	-	TGTGCCACCAGCATCTTAAGTTGGAGGGACACAGATACGCAGTATTTT	CATSILSWRDTDTQYF
TRBV29-1	TRBD2	TRBJ2-1	few	TGCAGCTTATATCCGGGACTAGCTACTCGGGATGAGCAGTTCTTC	CSLYPGLATRDEQFF
TRBV7-8	-	TRBJ2-3	few	TGTGCCAGCAGCTTAGGGCTGGGCCTGGGGGCCCCAGATACGCAGTATTTT	CASSLGLGLGAPDTQYF
TRBV7-9	-	TRBJ2-1	-	TGTGCCAGCAGCTATGGTCCGCATGAGCAGTTCTTC	CASSYGPHEQFF
TRBV7-2	TRBD2	TRBJ2-5	-	TGTGCCAGCAGCTTAGTGGGGGGGAAAGAAGAGACCCAGTACTTC	CASSLVGGKEETQYF
TRBV29-1	-	TRBJ1-2	-	TGCAGCGTTGAACAAGGGGGAGGTCGGGGCTACACCTTC	CSVEQGGGRGYTF
TRBV30	TRBD1	TRBJ1-4	-	TGTGCCTGGAGAGACAGGGCGAATGAAAAACTGTTTTTT	CAWRDRANEKLFF
TRBV6-5	-	TRBJ1-2	-	TGTGCCTCCGGCAGAGGGTCTGCTAACTATGGCTACACCTTC	CASGRGSANYGYTF
TRBV29-1	-	TRBJ1-6	few	TGCAGCGCCCGAGGTGCCGATTCACCCCTCCACTTT	CSARGADSPLHF
TRBV29-1	-	TRBJ2-1	few	TGCAGCGTGGTTCTGGCGGTCGGCTCCTACAATGAGCAGTTCTTC	CSVVLAVGSYNEQFF
TRBV6-6	-	TRBJ2-4	-	TGTGCCAGCAGCCACAACGCCCGAGCCAAAAACATTCAGTACTTC	CASSHNARAKNIQYF
TRBV2	-	TRBJ2-1	-	TGTGCCAGCAGTGATGGCTCCTACAATGAGCAGTTCTTC	CASSDGSYNEQFF
TRBV4-3	-	TRBJ2-4	-	TGCGCCAGCAGCCAAGAACACATTCAGTACTTC	CASSQEHIQYF
TRBV11-2	-	TRBJ2-1	-	TGTGCCAGCAGCTTATCCTACAACAATGAGCAGTTCTTC	CASSLSYNNEQFF
TRBV7-9	-	TRBJ2-3	few	TGTGCCGGAGGTCCTGGGACCCCGAGGGGAGATACGCAGTATTTT	CAGGPGTPRGDTQYF
TRBV7-9	TRBD1	TRBJ1-6	-	TGTGCCAGCAGCTCGGGACAGGGGTCAAATTCACCCCTCCACTTT	CASSSGQGSNSPLHF
TRBV7-9	-	TRBJ2-5	-	TGTGCCAGCAGCTTAGGGACTGGAGAGACCCAGTACTTC	CASSLGTGETQYF
TRBV7-9	TRBD1	TRBJ1-1	few	TGTGCCAGCAACGAGCAGGGGACAGGTGAAGCTTTCTTT	CASNEQGTGEAFF
TRBV2	-	TRBJ2-5	few	TGTGCCAGCAGTGAAGACCAAGTGATGAAGACCCAGTACTTC	CASSEDQVMKTQYF
TRBV10-3	-	TRBJ2-2	once	TGTGCCATCAGCGACACTAACACCGGGGAGCTGTTTTTT	CAISDTNTGELFF
TRBV7-2	-	TRBJ1-6	-	TGTGCCAGCAGCTGGGGTAGGGGTGATAATTCACCCCTCCACTTT	CASSWGRGDNSPLHF
TRBV29-1	TRBD1	TRBJ2-7	-	TGCAGCGCTCGACAGGGTTTGGACGAGCAGTACTTC	CSARQGLDEQYF
TRBV11-3	TRBD1	TRBJ1-6	-	TGTGCCAGCAGCTTTACAGGGGAGGGATCACCCCTCCACTTT	CASSFTGEGSPLHF
TRBV5-1	-	TRBJ2-7	-	TGCGCCAGCCGCCTCCGGAGGGCAGCGATGGAGGGCGAGCAGTACTTC	CASRLRRAAMEGEQYF
TRBV7-9	TRBD1	TRBJ2-4	few	TGTGCCAGCAGTCCCCGGGACAGGGATCCCCGAATTCAGTACTTC	CASSPRDRDPRIQYF